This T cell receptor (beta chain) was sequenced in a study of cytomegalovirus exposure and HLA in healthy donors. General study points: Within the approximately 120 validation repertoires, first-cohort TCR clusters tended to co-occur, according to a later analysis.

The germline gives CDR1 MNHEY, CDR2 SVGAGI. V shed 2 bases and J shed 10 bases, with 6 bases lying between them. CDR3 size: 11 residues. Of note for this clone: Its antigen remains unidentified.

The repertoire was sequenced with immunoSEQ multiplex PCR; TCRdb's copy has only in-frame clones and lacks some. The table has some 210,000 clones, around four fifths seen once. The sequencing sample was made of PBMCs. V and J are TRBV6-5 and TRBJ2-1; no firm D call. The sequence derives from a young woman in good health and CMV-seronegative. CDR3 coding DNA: TGTGCCAGCAGTTACGGAACAGAGCAGTTCTTC. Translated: CASSYGTEQFF.